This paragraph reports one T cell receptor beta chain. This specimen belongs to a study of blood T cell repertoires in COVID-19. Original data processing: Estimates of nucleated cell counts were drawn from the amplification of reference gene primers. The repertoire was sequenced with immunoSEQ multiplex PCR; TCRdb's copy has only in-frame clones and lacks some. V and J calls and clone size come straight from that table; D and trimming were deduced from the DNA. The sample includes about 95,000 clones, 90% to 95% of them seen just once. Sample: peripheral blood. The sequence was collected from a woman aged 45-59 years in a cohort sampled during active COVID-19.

CDR3 bases: TGTGCCAGTAGAAGGGGCCCATACGAGCAGTACTTC. Amino acids: CASRRGPYEQYF. This rearrangement joins TRBV6-5 to TRBJ2-7; tentative D call: TRBD1 (5 bases). The CDR3 spans 12 residues. The germline gives CDR1 MNHEY, CDR2 SVGAGI. V lost 9 bases and J lost 4, with 13 bases in between.